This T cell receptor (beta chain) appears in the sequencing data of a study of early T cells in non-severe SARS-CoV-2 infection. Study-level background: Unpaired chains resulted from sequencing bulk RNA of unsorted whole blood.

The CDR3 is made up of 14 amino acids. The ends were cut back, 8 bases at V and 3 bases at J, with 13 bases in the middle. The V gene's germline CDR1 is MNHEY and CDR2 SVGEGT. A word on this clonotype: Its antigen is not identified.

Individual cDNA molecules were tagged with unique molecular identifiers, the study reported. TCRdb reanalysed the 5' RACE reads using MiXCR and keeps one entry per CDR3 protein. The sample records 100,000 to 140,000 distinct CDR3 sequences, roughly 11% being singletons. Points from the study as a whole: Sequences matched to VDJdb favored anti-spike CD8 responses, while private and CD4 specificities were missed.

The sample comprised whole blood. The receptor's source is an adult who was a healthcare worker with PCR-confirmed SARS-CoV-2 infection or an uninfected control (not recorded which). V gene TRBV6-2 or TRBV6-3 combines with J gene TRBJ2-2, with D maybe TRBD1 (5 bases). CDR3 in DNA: TGTGCCAGCCAAGGACATTCGGACACCGGGGAGCTGTTTTTT. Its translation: CASQGHSDTGELFF.